The 6 T cell receptor beta chains given below trace back to one sample, sequenced in a study of beta chain features in type 1 diabetes. All of the isolated RNA was reverse transcribed, so expressed TCRB transcripts were sequenced. Data came from immunoSEQ multiplex PCR; TCRdb stores just in-frame clones and leaves some out. The sample consists of 300,000 or so clones, 7% to 10% of them appearing once. No antigen has been assigned to these receptors. Study observations and caveats: The study found moderately but significantly shorter TCRB CDR3s in all four CD4+ subsets of Type 1 diabetes patients.

The sequenced material came from central memory CD4+ T cells from blood. These receptors were obtained from a man aged 25-40 years with type 1 diabetes.

The V and J genes are TRBV11-2 and TRBJ2-5; no reliable D call. CDR1 and CDR2 (germline): SGHAT, FQNNGV. The CDR3 spans 14 residues. Trimming took off 4 bases at V and 2 bases at J, with 11 bases between the two ends. The CDR3 DNA reads TGTGCCAGCAGCTGGAACATCGGTCAAGAGACCCAGTACTTC. As protein: CASSWNIGQETQYF.

This clone turned up a few times. V usage is TRBV27 and J usage is TRBJ1-6, with 9 bases lining up with TRBD1. Germline-derived CDR1 and CDR2 are MNHEY and SMNVEV (reference sequence). The CDR3 loop spans 17 amino acids. V trimming: 5 bases; J trimming: 5 bases; junction bases outside the gene matches: 10. The CDR3 DNA reads as TGTGCCAGCAGTCCGAACTGGACAGGGGCTCATAATTCACCCCTCCACTTT. It encodes CASSPNWTGAHNSPLHF.

A note on this clone: This sample also contains other DNA sequences that code for the same CDR3. The rearrangement links TRBV2 to TRBJ2-1; 14 positions agree with TRBD2. The CDR3 spans 13 residues. V trimming: 8 bases; J trimming: 8 bases; junction bases outside the gene matches: 2. The germline V gene has CDR1 SNHLY and CDR2 FYNNEI. The CDR3 loop reads CASGTSGGYEQFF. Here the CDR3 DNA reads TGTGCCAGCGGGACTAGCGGGGGCTATGAGCAGTTCTTC.

This clone was observed a few times. The rearrangement uses TRBV27 and TRBJ2-7; 9 positions match TRBD2. The CDR3 runs to 17 residues. J was trimmed by 2 bases and V by 3 bases; bases with no gene match: 11. The germline gives CDR1 MNHEY, CDR2 SMNVEV (reference sequence). The CDR3 sequence: CASSFKSAVAGAYEQYF. The CDR3, as DNA: TGTGCCAGCAGTTTTAAGTCGGCGGTAGCGGGGGCCTACGAGCAGTACTTC.

The table lists this clone with a few counts. The V gene is TRBV5-1, the J gene TRBJ2-7, with 12 bases identical to TRBD2. Germline CDR1 reads SGHRS; CDR2 reads YFSETQ. The length of the CDR3 is 15 residues. With V trimmed by 2 bases and J by 2 bases, 2 bases remained unmatched. The CDR3 DNA follows: TGCGCCAGCAGCTTCCTAGCGGGGGGGACCTACGAGCAGTACTTC. Translating it yields CASSFLAGGTYEQYF.

This clone was counted only a few times. V is TRBV5-1 and J is TRBJ2-7; perhaps D is TRBD1 or TRBD2 (5 bases each). V lost 4 bases and J lost 1, with 15 bases in between. The CDR3 contains 15 residues. Germline-derived CDR1 and CDR2 are SGHRS and YFSETQ. In nucleotides, the CDR3 is TGCGCCAGCAGCCCATTGGACGGGGCGTCCTACGAGCAGTACTTC. Protein: CASSPLDGASYEQYF.